The clone carrying this T cell receptor beta chain is medium-sized by frequency. The sample originates from a study of T cell clusters in autoimmune cytopenias. TRB was amplified by touch-down multiplex PCR, primer pools A and B combined. TCRdb re-called the multiplex PCR reads and gives one entry per CDR3 protein, without DNA. Its table lists some 11,000 distinct CDR3 sequences. CDR1 is MNHEY, CDR2 SVGAGI, per germline. The CDR3 has 15 residues. TRB was amplified from 250 ng of peripheral blood genomic DNA per sample. Sequencing was carried out using peripheral blood. The chain has TRBV6-5 and TRBJ2-3; lacking DNA, the TRBD2 call made by TCRdb goes unchecked. This TCR was sampled from a human donor with an autoimmune cytopenia or autoimmune hepatitis (not recorded which). The CDR3 is CASSWTSTSTDTQYF.